One T cell receptor (beta chain) is described in this entry. Germline V gives CDR1 MDHEN, CDR2 SYDVKM. This CDR3 comprises 17 residues. Deletions cut 7 bases from V and 10 bases from J, with 28 bases between. For sorted subsets, approximately 0.2 ug DNA per replicate equaled around 28,000 T cell genomes. Repertoires were generated with immunoSEQ multiplex PCR, while TCRdb's copy carries only in-frame clones and drops some. This table has 2.3 million or so clones, 90% to 95% appearing once. These data belong to a study of shared clonotypes between healthy human individuals. Sample: naive CD4+ T cells from PBMCs. The subset: CD45RA+ positively selected. The TCR originated in a man between 18 and 29 years old in good health. Some clones in this sample may be carry-over from other donors' samples. The rearrangement joins TRBV28 to TRBJ1-4; tentative D call: TRBD1 (5 bases). Written as DNA, the CDR3 is TGTGCCAGCACCTCTGATTGGTTGGGCAGGGCGCCCGGAAAACTGTTTTTT. Protein sequence: CASTSDWLGRAPGKLFF.